A single sample is the source of the 11 T cell receptor beta chains below, sequenced in a study of CD8 T cells in ankylosing spondylitis. TCRdb reanalysed the 5' RACE reads using MiXCR and keeps one entry per CDR3 protein. The sample has tens of thousands of distinct CDR3 sequences, 6.2% seen once; the top ten hold about 4.6%. Material for sequencing was synovial fluid, either unsorted or a sorted T cell fraction (not recorded which). Receptors were obtained from a male donor with ankylosing spondylitis.

This clonotype has a count of ten or more. The chain has TRBV5-6 and TRBJ2-5, with D possibly being TRBD2 (5 bases). V gave up 4 bases and J gave up 3 bases, with 16 bases separating them. Per germline, CDR1 SGHDT and CDR2 YYEEEE. This CDR3 has 15 amino acids. The DNA for the CDR3 is TGTGCCAGCAGCCCTCTCCTAGCTCGGGAAGAGACCCAGTACTTC. Translated: CASSPLLAREETQYF.

The chain has TRBV18 and TRBJ2-7; D is unresolved. Trimming removed 1 base from V and 2 bases from J, with 3 bases in between. Germline loops: CDR1 KGHSH, CDR2 LQKENI. The CDR3 is 12 amino acids. The CDR3 DNA reads TGTGCCAGCTCACCACAGACCTACGAGCAGTACTTC. Protein: CASSPQTYEQYF.

The genes are TRBV7-2 and TRBJ1-2; D not certain. Germline CDR1 reads SGHTA; CDR2 reads FQGNSA. This CDR3 contains 13 residues. V lost 1 base and J 5 bases, leaving 8 bases between the germline ends. CDR3 in DNA: TGTGCCAGCAGCTTAGATGGCAGATATGGCTACACCTTC. This codes for CASSLDGRYGYTF.

V usage is TRBV7-3 and J usage is TRBJ2-7, with 8 bases matching TRBD2. V dropped 1 base and J dropped 6; count of bases not matched to a gene: 8. The germline gives CDR1 SGHTA, CDR2 FQGTGA. The CDR3 is made up of 15 amino acids. CDR3 sequence reads: CASSLNGGRIAEQYF. DNA for the CDR3: TGTGCCAGCAGCTTAAATGGCGGGAGGATCGCCGAGCAGTACTTC.

Sample share makes this clonotype medium-sized (0.01 to 0.1%). This chain links TRBV28 with TRBJ2-7; D may be TRBD1 (5 bases). The length of the CDR3 is 11 residues. Trimming shortened V by 6 bases and J by 4 bases, and 7 bases separated the two germline ends. CDR1 is MDHEN, CDR2 SYDVKM, per germline. CDR3 amino acids: CASSRTYEQYF. The CDR3 region has the DNA TGTGCCAGCAGCCGGACATACGAGCAGTACTTC.

This clonotype was detected a few times. The chain couples TRBV2 to TRBJ2-7, with 9 bases identical to TRBD1. Losses at the gene ends were 9 bases for V and 4 bases for J; bases not matched to a gene: 4. This CDR3 comprises 12 residues. Germline V gene data show CDR1 as SNHLY and CDR2 as FYNNEI. As DNA, the CDR3 is TGTGCCAGGGGACAGGGCAAATACGAGCAGTACTTC. This codes for CARGQGKYEQYF. The variable domain in full, completed from reference TRBV2 and TRBJ2-7, reads EPEVTQTPSHQVTQMGQEVILRCVPISNHLYFYWYRQILGQKVEFLVSFYNNEISEKSEIFDDQFSVERPDGSNFTLKIRSTKLEDSAMYFCARGQGKYEQYFGPGTRLTVT.

This clonotype was counted a few times. The V and J genes are TRBV6-1 and TRBJ2-1, with D maybe TRBD2 (6 bases). Germline CDR1 is MNHNS and CDR2 is SASEGT. Trimming left V 6 bases short and J 9 bases short, with 15 bases between. This CDR3 region has 13 residues. The CDR3 region is CASSPQAGTEQFF. CDR3 bases: TGTGCCAGCAGCCCCCAGGCGGGAACTGAGCAGTTCTTC.

This clonotype was observed many times. This chain connects TRBV6-5 to TRBJ2-7; TRBD2 matches at 7 bases. The CDR3 length is 15 residues. Germline trimming cut 0 bases from V and 2 bases from J; bases unmatched to any gene: 4. Germline loops: CDR1 MNHEY, CDR2 SVGAGI. The CDR3 protein is CASSYSSGNTYEQYF. The CDR3, as DNA: TGTGCCAGCAGTTACTCGAGCGGGAACACCTACGAGCAGTACTTC.

This clonotype was observed many times. The V call is TRBV28, the J call TRBJ2-1; D perhaps matches TRBD2 (5 bases). The ends were cut back, 9 bases at V and 9 bases at J, with 21 bases in the middle. Looked up from germline, CDR1 is MDHEN and CDR2 is SYDVKM. The CDR3 loop spans 14 amino acids. The CDR3 is CASQRPGSLGEQFF. CDR3 coding DNA: TGTGCCAGTCAACGCCCGGGGAGTTTAGGTGAGCAGTTCTTC.

This clonotype has ten or more counts. V usage is TRBV12-3 or TRBV12-4 and J usage is TRBJ1-3; TRBD1 matches 7 bases. The CDR3 loop spans 18 amino acids. The trim removed 7 bases at V and 0 bases at J, leaving 15 bases unmatched. For the CDR3, the DNA is TGTGCCAGCACCTCAGGCCATGGGGGGACAGCCTCTGGAAACACCATATATTTT. Protein: CASTSGHGGTASGNTIYF.

This clonotype was seen repeatedly, ten times or more. The chain carries TRBV6-1 and TRBJ1-1, with D unclear. The germline V gene encodes CDR1 MNHNS and CDR2 SASEGT. Trimming shortened V by 5 bases and J by 1 base, and 11 bases separated the two germline ends. The CDR3 has 14 amino acids. CDR3 nucleotides: TGTGCCAGCAGTAAGAATAGACAGAACACTGAAGCTTTCTTT. Its translation is CASSKNRQNTEAFF.